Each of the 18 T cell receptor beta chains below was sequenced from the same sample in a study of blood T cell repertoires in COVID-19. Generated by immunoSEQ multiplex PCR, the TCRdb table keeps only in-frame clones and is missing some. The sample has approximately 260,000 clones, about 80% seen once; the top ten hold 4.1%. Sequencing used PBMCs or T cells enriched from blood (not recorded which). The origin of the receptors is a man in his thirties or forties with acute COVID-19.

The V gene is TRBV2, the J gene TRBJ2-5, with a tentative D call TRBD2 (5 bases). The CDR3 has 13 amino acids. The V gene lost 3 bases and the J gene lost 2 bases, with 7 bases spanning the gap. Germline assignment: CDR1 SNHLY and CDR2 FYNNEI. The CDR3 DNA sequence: TGTGCCAGCAGTGAGAGGGTACAAGAGACCCAGTACTTC. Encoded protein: CASSERVQETQYF.

The CDR3 DNA is TGTGCCAGCAGTCGCGGCGGGGGGCGTGACTATGGCTACACCTTC. This translates into CASSRGGGRDYGYTF. The V gene is TRBV28, the J gene TRBJ1-2; TRBD1 might be the D (6 bases). This CDR3 contains 15 residues. V lost 5 bases and J lost 3, with 16 bases in between. Germline V lookup: CDR1 MDHEN, CDR2 SYDVKM.

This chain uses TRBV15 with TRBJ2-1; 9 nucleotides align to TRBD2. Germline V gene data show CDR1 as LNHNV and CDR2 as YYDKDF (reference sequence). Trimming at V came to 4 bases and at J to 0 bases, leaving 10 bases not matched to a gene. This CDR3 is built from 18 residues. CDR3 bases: TGTGCCACCAGCACCCGACTAGCGGACCTAAGCTCCTACAATGAGCAGTTCTTC. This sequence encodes CATSTRLADLSSYNEQFF.

DNA for the CDR3: TGTGCCAGCTCGATGGGGCAGAAAGAGACCCAGTACTTC. Its protein is CASSMGQKETQYF. The chain joins TRBV18 to TRBJ2-5, with D maybe TRBD1 (5 bases). CDR1 is KGHSH and CDR2 is LQKENI in the germline V gene. Trimming cost V 6 bases and J 3 bases, with 11 bases left between them. The CDR3 sequence is 13 residues long.

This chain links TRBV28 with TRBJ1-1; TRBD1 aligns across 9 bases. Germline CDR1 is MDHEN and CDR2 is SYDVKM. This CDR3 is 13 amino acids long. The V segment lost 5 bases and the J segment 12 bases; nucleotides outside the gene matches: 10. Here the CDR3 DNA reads TGTGCCAGCAGTAATCACAGGGGGCGCGAGACTTTCTTT. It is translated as CASSNHRGRETFF.

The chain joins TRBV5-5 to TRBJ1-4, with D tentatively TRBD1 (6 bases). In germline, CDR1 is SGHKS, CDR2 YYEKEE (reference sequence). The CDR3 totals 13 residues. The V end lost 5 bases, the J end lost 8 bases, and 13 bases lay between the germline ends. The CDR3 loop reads CASSRPGTEKLFF. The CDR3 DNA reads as TGTGCCAGCAGTCGACCCGGGACAGAAAAACTGTTTTTT.

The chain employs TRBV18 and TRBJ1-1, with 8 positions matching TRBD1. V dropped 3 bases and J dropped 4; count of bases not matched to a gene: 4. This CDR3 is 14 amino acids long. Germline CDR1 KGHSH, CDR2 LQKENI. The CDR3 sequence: CASSPRGLGTEAFF. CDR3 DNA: TGTGCCAGCTCACCCAGGGGGCTCGGCACTGAAGCTTTCTTT.

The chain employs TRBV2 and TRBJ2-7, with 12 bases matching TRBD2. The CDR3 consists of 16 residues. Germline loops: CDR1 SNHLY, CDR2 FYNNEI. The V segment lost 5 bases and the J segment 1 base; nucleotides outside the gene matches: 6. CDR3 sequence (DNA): TGTGCCAGCAGTCAAACGACTAGCGGGGGATCCTACGAGCAGTACGTC. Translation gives CASSQTTSGGSYEQYV.

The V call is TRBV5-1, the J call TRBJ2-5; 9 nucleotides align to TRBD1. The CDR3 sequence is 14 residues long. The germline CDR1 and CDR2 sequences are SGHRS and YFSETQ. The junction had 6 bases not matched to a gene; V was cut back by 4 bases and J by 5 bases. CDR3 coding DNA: TGCGCCAGCAGCCTTCGACAGGGGGACGAGACCCAGTACTTC. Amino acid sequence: CASSLRQGDETQYF.

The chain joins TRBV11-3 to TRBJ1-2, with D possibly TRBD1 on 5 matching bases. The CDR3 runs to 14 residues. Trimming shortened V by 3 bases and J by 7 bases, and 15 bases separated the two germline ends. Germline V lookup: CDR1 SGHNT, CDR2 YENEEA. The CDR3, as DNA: TGTGCCAGCAGCTTCAGGGCAGGTGGTACTGGCTACACCTTC. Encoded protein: CASSFRAGGTGYTF.

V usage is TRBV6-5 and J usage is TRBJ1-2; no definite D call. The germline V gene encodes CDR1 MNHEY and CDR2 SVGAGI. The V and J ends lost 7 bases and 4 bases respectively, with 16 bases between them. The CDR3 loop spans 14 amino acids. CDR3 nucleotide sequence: TGTGCCAGCATTTTACAGTATGACCCCTATGGCTACACCTTC. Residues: CASILQYDPYGYTF.

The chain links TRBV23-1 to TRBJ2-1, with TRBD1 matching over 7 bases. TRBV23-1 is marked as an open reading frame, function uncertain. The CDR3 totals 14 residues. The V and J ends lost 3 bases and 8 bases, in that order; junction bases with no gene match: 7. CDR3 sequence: CASSHPDRDHEQFF. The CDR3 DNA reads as TGCGCCAGCAGTCATCCCGACAGGGACCATGAGCAGTTCTTC.

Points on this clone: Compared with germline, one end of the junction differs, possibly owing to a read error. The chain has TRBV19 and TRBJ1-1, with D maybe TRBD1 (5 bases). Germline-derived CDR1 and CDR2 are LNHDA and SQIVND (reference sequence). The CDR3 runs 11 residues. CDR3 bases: TGTGCCAGTAGTATTCTGACAGACCGCTACTTT. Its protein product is CASSILTDRYF.

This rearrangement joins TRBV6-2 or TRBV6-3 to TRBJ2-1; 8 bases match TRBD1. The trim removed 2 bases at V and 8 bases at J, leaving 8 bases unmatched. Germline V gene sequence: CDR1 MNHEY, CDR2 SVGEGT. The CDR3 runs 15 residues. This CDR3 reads CASSYSQGALDEQFF. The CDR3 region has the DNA TGTGCCAGCAGTTACAGTCAGGGGGCATTGGATGAGCAGTTCTTC.

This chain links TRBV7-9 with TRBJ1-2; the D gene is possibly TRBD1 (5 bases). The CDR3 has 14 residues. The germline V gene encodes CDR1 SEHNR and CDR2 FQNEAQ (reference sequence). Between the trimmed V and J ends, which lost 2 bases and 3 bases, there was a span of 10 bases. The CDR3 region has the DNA TGTGCCAGCAGCTTAAGTGGGGCATACTATGGCTACACCTTC. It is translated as CASSLSGAYYGYTF. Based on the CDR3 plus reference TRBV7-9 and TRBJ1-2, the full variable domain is DTGVSQNPRHKITKRGQNVTFRCDPISEHNRLYWYRQTLGQGPEFLTYFQNEAQLEKSRLLSDRFSAERPKGSFSTLEIQRTEQGDSAMYLCASSLSGAYYGYTFGSGTRLTVV.

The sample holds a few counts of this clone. The CDR3 nucleotides read TGTGCCAGCAGCGGGGACAGGGTGAACACTGAAGCTTTCTTT. It encodes CASSGDRVNTEAFF. The chain joins TRBV5-5 to TRBJ1-1, with 9 nucleotides matching TRBD1. The CDR3 runs 14 residues. Germline loops: CDR1 SGHKS, CDR2 YYEKEE (reference sequence). The junction had 1 base not matched to a gene; V was cut back by 4 bases and J by 0 bases.

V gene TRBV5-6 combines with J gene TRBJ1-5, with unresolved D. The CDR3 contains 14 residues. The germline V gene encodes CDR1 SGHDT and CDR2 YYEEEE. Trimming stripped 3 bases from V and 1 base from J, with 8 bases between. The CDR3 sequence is CASSWQLSNQPQHF. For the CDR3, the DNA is TGTGCCAGCAGCTGGCAGTTAAGCAATCAGCCCCAGCATTTT.

This chain's CDR3 is CASSDSANTGELFF. The CDR3 bases are TGTGCCAGCAGCGACAGCGCGAACACCGGGGAGCTGTTTTTT. This chain uses TRBV7-2 with TRBJ2-2, with D perhaps TRBD1 (5 bases). The V and J ends lost 5 bases and 0 bases respectively, with 7 bases between them. From germline, CDR1 is SGHTA and CDR2 FQGNSA. This CDR3 is built from 14 residues.